This record covers a single T cell receptor beta chain. These data originate in a study of CD8 T cells in ankylosing spondylitis. TCRdb reprocessed the 5' RACE reads with MiXCR, giving one entry per CDR3 protein. This sample yields over 150,000 distinct CDR3 sequences, of which roughly 13% are seen a single time; about 15% belongs to the top ten. Trimming removed 1 base at V and 3 bases at J, with 5 bases between. The CDR3 totals 13 residues. Germline CDR1 and CDR2: MGHRA and YSYEKL. Input material: blood, either unsorted or a sorted T cell fraction (not recorded which). This TCR derives from a male donor with ankylosing spondylitis or in good health (not recorded which). This sequence joins TRBV4-1 and TRBJ2-3, with D unclear. This CDR3 reads CASSQAGTDTQYF. The CDR3 nucleotides read TGCGCCAGCAGCCAAGCTGGGACAGATACGCAGTATTTT.